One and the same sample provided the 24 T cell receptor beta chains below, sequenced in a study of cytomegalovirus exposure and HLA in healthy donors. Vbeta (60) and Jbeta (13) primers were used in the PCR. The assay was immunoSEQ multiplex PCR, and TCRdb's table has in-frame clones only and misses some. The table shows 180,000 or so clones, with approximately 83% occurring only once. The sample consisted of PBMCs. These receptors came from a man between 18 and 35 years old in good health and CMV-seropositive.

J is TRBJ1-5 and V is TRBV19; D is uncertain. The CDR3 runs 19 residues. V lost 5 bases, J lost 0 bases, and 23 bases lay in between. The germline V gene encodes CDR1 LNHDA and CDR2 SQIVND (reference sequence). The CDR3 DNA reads TGTGCCAGTAGTGACCCCCCGGGGTCGAAACCTTATAGCAATCAGCCCCAGCATTTT. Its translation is CASSDPPGSKPYSNQPQHF.

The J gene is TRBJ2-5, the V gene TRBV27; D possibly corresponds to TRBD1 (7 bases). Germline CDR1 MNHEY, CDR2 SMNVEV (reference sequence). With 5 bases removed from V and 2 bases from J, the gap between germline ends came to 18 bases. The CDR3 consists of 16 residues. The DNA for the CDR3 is TGTGCCAGCAGTCGGATCCTTCAGGGGGGACAAGAGACCCAGTACTTC. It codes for CASSRILQGGQETQYF.

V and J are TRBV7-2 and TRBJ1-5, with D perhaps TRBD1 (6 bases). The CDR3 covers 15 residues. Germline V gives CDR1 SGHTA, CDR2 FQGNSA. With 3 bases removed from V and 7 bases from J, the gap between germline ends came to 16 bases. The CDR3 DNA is TGTGCCAGCAGCTTCAACTCAGGGGTAGGACAGCCCCAGCATTTT. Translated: CASSFNSGVGQPQHF. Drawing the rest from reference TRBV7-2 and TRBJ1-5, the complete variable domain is GAGVSQSPSNKVTEKGKDVELRCDPISGHTALYWYRQSLGQGLEFLIYFQGNSAPDKSGLPSDRFSAERTGGSVSTLTIQRTQQEDSAVYLCASSFNSGVGQPQHFGDGTRLSIL.

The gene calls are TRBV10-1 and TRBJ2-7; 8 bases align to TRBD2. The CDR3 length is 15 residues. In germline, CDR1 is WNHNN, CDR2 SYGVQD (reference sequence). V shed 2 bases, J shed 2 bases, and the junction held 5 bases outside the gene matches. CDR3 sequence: CASSERAGVTYEQYF. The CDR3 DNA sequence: TGCGCCAGCAGTGAGCGAGCGGGGGTGACCTACGAGCAGTACTTC.

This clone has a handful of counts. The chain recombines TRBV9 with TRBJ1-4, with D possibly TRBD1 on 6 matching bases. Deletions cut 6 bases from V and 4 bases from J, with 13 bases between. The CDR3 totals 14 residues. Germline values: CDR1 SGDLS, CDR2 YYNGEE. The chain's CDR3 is CASNPTGVNEKLFF. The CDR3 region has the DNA TGTGCCAGCAACCCGACAGGAGTTAATGAAAAACTGTTTTTT.

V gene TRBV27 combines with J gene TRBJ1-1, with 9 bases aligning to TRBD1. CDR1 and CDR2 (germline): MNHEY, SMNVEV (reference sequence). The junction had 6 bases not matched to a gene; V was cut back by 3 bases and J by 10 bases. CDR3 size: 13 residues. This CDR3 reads CASSFPGQGLAFF. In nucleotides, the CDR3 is TGTGCCAGCAGTTTCCCGGGACAGGGTCTAGCTTTCTTT.

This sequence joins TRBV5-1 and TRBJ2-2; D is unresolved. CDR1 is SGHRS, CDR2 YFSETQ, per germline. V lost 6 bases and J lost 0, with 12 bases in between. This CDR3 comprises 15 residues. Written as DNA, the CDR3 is TGCGCCAGCAAATATAGTACCACGAACACCGGGGAGCTGTTTTTT. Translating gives CASKYSTTNTGELFF.

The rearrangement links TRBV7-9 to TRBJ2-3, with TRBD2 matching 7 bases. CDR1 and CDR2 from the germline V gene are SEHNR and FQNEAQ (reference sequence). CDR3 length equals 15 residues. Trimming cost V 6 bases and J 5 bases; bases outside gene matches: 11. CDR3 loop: CASSPLAGLVDTQYF. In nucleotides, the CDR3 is TGTGCCAGCAGTCCCTTAGCGGGTCTAGTAGATACGCAGTATTTT.

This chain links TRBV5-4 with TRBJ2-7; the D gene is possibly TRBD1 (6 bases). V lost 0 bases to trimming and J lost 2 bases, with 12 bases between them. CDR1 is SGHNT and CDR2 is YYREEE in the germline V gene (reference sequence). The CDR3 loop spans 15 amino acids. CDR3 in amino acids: CASSLEGVRAYEQYF. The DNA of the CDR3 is TGTGCCAGCAGCTTGGAGGGGGTTAGGGCCTACGAGCAGTACTTC. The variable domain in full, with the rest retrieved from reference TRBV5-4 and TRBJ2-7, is ETGVTQSPTHLIKTRGQQVTLRCSSQSGHNTVSWYQQALGQGPQFIFQYYREEENGRGNFPPRFSGLQFPNYSSELNVNALELDDSALYLCASSLEGVRAYEQYFGPGTRLTVT.

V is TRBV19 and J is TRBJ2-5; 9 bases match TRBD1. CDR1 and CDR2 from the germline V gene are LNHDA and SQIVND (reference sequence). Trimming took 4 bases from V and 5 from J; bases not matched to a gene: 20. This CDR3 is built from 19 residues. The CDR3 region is CASSTYSPGEGTGRETQYF. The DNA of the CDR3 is TGTGCCAGTAGTACCTATAGCCCCGGGGAAGGGACAGGGCGGGAGACCCAGTACTTC.

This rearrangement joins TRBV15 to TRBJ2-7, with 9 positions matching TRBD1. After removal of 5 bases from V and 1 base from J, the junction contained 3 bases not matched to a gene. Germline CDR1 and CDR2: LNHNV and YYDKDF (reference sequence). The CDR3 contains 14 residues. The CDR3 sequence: CATSGGTGSYEQYF. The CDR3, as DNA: TGTGCCACCAGCGGCGGGACAGGGTCCTACGAGCAGTACTTC.

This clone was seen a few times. The CDR3 DNA follows: TGTGCCAGCAGTTACTCGAATCAGGGTCTTCGGGAAAAACTGTTTTTT. The encoded protein is CASSYSNQGLREKLFF. The chain combines TRBV6-5 with TRBJ1-4, with D perhaps TRBD1 (5 bases). Germline CDR1 reads MNHEY; CDR2 reads SVGAGI. The CDR3 loop spans 16 amino acids. Trimming removed 0 bases from V and 8 bases from J, with 16 bases in between.

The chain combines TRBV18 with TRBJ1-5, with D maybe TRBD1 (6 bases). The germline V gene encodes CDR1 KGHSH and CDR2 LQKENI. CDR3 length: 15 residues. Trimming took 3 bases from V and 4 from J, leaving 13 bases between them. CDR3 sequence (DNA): TGTGCCAGCTCACCGGGTACAGGGCCTAATCAGCCCCAGCATTTT. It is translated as CASSPGTGPNQPQHF.

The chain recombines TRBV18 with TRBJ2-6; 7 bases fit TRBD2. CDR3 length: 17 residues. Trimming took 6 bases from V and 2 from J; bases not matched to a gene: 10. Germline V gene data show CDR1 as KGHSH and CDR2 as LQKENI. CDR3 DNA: TGTGCCAGCTCCCCTCTCCCAGCGGGAACTGGGGCCAACGTCCTGACTTTC. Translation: CASSPLPAGTGANVLTF.

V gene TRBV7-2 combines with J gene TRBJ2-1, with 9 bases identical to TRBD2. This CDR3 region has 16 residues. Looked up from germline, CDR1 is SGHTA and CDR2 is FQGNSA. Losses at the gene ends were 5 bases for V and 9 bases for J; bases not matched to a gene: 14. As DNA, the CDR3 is TGTGCCAGCAGCCCAAAAGCGGGGGGATGGGGGGGTGAGCAGTTCTTC. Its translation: CASSPKAGGWGGEQFF.

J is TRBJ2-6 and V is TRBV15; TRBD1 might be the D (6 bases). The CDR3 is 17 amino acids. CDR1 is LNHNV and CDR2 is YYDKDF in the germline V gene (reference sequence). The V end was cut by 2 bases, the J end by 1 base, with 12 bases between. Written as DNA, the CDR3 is TGTGCCACCAGCAGACTCCGGACAGATTCTGGGGCCAACGTCCTGACTTTC. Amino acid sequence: CATSRLRTDSGANVLTF.

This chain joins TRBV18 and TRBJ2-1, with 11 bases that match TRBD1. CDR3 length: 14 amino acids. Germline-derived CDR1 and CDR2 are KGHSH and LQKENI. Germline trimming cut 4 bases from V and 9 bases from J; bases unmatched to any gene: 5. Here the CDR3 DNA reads TGTGCCAGCTCACTTGGGACAGGGGGGAGTGAGCAGTTCTTC. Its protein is CASSLGTGGSEQFF.

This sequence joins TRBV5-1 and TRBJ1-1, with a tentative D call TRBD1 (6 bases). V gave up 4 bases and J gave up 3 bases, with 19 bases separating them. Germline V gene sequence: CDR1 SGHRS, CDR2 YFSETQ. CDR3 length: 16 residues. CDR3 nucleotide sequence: TGCGCCAGCAGCGTATACAGGGACGGGGTTTACACTGAAGCTTTCTTT. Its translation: CASSVYRDGVYTEAFF. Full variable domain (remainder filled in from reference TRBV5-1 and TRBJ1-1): KAGVTQTPRYLIKTRGQQVTLSCSPISGHRSVSWYQQTPGQGLQFLFEYFSETQRNKGNFPGRFSGRQFSNSRSEMNVSTLELGDSALYLCASSVYRDGVYTEAFFGQGTRLTVV.

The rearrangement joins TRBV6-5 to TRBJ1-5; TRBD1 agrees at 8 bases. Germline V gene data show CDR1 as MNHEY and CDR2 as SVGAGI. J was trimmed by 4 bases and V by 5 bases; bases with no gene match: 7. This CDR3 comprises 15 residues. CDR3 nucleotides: TGTGCCAGCAGTCACGGGACAGGACGAAATCAGCCCCAGCATTTT. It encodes CASSHGTGRNQPQHF.

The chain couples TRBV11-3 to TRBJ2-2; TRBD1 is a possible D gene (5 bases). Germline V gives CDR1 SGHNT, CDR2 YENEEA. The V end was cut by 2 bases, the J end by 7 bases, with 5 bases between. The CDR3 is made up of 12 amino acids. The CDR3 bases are TGTGCCAGCAGCTTAAGGGGCGGGGAGCTGTTTTTT. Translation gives CASSLRGGELFF.

CDR3 sequence reads: CASSRQGPGSLVGNTIYF. The CDR3 DNA reads as TGTGCCAGCAGCCGACAGGGGCCGGGGAGTTTGGTAGGAAACACCATATATTTT. The chain recombines TRBV7-2 with TRBJ1-3, with 8 bases identical to TRBD1. The trim removed 5 bases at V and 4 bases at J, leaving 16 bases unmatched. CDR1 and CDR2 from the germline V gene are SGHTA and FQGNSA. The CDR3 is 18 amino acids.

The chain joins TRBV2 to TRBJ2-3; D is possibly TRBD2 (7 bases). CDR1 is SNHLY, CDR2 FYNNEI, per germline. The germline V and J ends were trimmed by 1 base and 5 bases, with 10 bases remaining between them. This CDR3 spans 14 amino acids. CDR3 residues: CASSEEGGGDTQYF. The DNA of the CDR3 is TGTGCCAGCAGTGAAGAGGGGGGGGGAGATACGCAGTATTTT.

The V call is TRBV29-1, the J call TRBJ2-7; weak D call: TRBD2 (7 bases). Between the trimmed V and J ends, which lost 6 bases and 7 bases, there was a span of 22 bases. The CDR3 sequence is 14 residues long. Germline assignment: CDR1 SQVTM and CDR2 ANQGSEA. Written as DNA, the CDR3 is TGCAGCGTCCCGATGCCGGGGGGCGGGCGGGAGCAGTACTTC. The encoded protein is CSVPMPGGGREQYF.

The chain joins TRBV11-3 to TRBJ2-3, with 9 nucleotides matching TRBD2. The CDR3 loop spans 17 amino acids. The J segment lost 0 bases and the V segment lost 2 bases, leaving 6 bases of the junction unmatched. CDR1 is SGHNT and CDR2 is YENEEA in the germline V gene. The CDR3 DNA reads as TGTGCCAGCAGCTTAAGTCTAGCGGGGTCGAGCACAGATACGCAGTATTTT. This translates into CASSLSLAGSSTDTQYF.